These T cell receptor beta chains were read from a single sample in a study of cytomegalovirus exposure and HLA in healthy donors. Assay: immunoSEQ multiplex PCR; the TCRdb copy retains only in-frame clones and omits some. The sample lists roughly 130,000 clones; just over 70% were seen once. Sequenced material: PBMCs. These receptors were collected from a woman aged 55-70 years in good health and CMV-seropositive. Each CDR3 is given with its conserved first and last residue. The order of the fields is D gene, clone size, J gene, V gene, CDR3 length, CDR3 DNA, CDR3 protein. D genes are given only for firm matches. Clone size, where shown, is once, few, many, or a class for clones that have expanded.

TRBD1	few	TRBJ2-7	TRBV5-1	14	TGCGCCAGCAGACCCGGGACAGATTTAAACGAGCAGTACTTC	CASRPGTDLNEQYF
TRBD2	NA	TRBJ2-7	TRBV6-5	15	TGTGCCAGCAGTTCGTCGGGACTACCATCCTACGAGCAGTACTTC	CASSSSGLPSYEQYF
NA	NA	TRBJ1-6	TRBV9	14	TGTGCCAGCAGCGAACGAGGGATCAATTCACCCCTCCACTTT	CASSERGINSPLHF
TRBD1	NA	TRBJ2-7	TRBV5-4	15	TGTGCCAGCAGCTTTTTGACAGGGATTAACTACGAGCAGTACTTC	CASSFLTGINYEQYF
NA	NA	TRBJ2-2	TRBV21-1	18	TGTGCCAGCAGCAAAGTTAAGCGGGGGGGCCTTTACACCGGGGAGCTGTTTTTT	CASSKVKRGGLYTGELFF
TRBD2	NA	TRBJ2-1	TRBV4-1	20	TGCGCCGGCAGCCAAGATGTGGTAGCGGGGGGCGTCTACTCCTACAATGAGCAGTTCTTC	CAGSQDVVAGGVYSYNEQFF
TRBD2	NA	TRBJ2-1	TRBV4-1	17	TGCGCCAGCAGCCAATCGCTAGCGGGGGGGCCAGGGGATGAGCAGTTCTTC	CASSQSLAGGPGDEQFF
TRBD2	NA	TRBJ2-5	TRBV4-1	17	TGCGCCAGCAGCCAGGGTTCAACTAGCGGGGTAGGAGAGACCCAGTACTTC	CASSQGSTSGVGETQYF
NA	few	TRBJ1-1	TRBV7-7	13	TGTGCCAGCAGCTTAGATAGGAACACTGAAGCTTTCTTT	CASSLDRNTEAFF
NA	few	TRBJ2-1	TRBV10-2	14	TGCGCCACAGGACTGCTTAGCTCCTACAATGAGCAGTTCTTC	CATGLLSSYNEQFF
NA	NA	TRBJ2-3	TRBV5-4	16	TGTGCCAGCAGCTCCCGGGACACTTCTAGCACAGATACGCAGTATTTT	CASSSRDTSSTDTQYF
NA	NA	TRBJ1-3	TRBV29-1	14	TGCAGCGTTGTGGGGGGATTCTCTGGAAACACCATATATTTT	CSVVGGFSGNTIYF
NA	NA	TRBJ1-3	TRBV5-1	15	TGCGCCAGCAGCTTGGCCGACAGTCCTGGAAACACCATATATTTT	CASSLADSPGNTIYF
TRBD1	NA	TRBJ1-6	TRBV6-5	15	TGTGCCAGCAGTTACTCGGGACAGGGAAATTCACCCCTCCACTTT	CASSYSGQGNSPLHF
NA	few	TRBJ1-6	TRBV5-6	13	TGTGCCAGCAGCATAGGACAGAATTCACCCCTCCACTTT	CASSIGQNSPLHF
TRBD1	NA	TRBJ2-7	TRBV5-4	15	TGTGCCAGCAGCCCCTATACAGGGGGCGCCTACGAGCAGTACTTC	CASSPYTGGAYEQYF
TRBD2	NA	TRBJ2-2	TRBV6-6	15	TGTGCCAGCACCACAACTAGCGGGGGCCTCTATATGCTGTTTTTT	CASTTTSGGLYMLFF
NA	NA	TRBJ2-7	TRBV5-6	13	TGTGCCAGCAGCTTGTCGAGGAGGCACGAGCAGTACTTC	CASSLSRRHEQYF
NA	NA	TRBJ2-3	TRBV29-1	11	TGCAGCGCACTCCCCACGGATACGCAGTATTTT	CSALPTDTQYF
TRBD1	NA	TRBJ1-3	TRBV9	17	TGTGCCAGCAGCACCCGACAGGGAGGCGGTTCTGGAAACACCATATATTTT	CASSTRQGGGSGNTIYF
NA	NA	TRBJ1-1	TRBV13	14	TGTGCCAGCAGCACAAACAGGGAATTCACTGAAGCTTTCTTT	CASSTNREFTEAFF
TRBD1	NA	TRBJ1-1	TRBV27	16	TGTGCCAGCAGTTTAGACGGGACAGGGGGCCGTACTGAAGCTTTCTTT	CASSLDGTGGRTEAFF
NA	NA	TRBJ1-5	TRBV9	14	TGTGCCAGCAGCGCGACAGTCATCAATCAGCCCCAGCATTTT	CASSATVINQPQHF
TRBD1	NA	TRBJ1-2	TRBV5-8	15	TGTGCCAGCAGCCGCCGTGGGGACAGTAACTATGGCTACACCTTC	CASSRRGDSNYGYTF
TRBD1	NA	TRBJ2-3	TRBV9	18	TGTGCCAGCAGCGTACCCACCGGGACAGGGGGCAGCACAGATACGCAGTATTTT	CASSVPTGTGGSTDTQYF
NA	NA	TRBJ1-2	TRBV7-6	15	TGTGCCAGCAGCTTAGCGACGGGTCTCACCTATGGCTACACCTTC	CASSLATGLTYGYTF
TRBD1	NA	TRBJ1-1	TRBV7-9	16	TGTGCCAGCAGCTCCGCCCGGACAGGGATATACACTGAAGCTTTCTTT	CASSSARTGIYTEAFF
TRBD1	NA	TRBJ2-3	TRBV10-3	15	TGTGCCATCACCCACACAGGGGATAAAACAGATACGCAGTATTTT	CAITHTGDKTDTQYF
NA	NA	TRBJ1-5	TRBV14	13	TGTGCCAGCAGCCAAGATCAGGGGCAGCCCCAGCATTTT	CASSQDQGQPQHF
NA	NA	TRBJ1-4	TRBV4-1	15	TGCGCCAGCAGCGAAGTCGGGCAGGGAAGGGAAAAACTGTTTTTT	CASSEVGQGREKLFF
TRBD1	once	TRBJ1-5	TRBV23-1	16	TGCGCCAGCTACCCCCTGTCTGGGACAGAAAATCAGCCCCAGCATTTT	CASYPLSGTENQPQHF
NA	NA	TRBJ1-5	TRBV23-1	13	TGCGCCAGCAGTCAACGCAGGGATCAGCCCCAGCATTTT	CASSQRRDQPQHF
NA	NA	TRBJ2-3	TRBV5-4	16	TGTGCCAGCAGAACCACCGTAGGTAGCGGCACAGATACGCAGTATTTT	CASRTTVGSGTDTQYF
NA	once	TRBJ2-2	TRBV2	13	TGTGCCAGCAGCGGACTATTCACCGGGGAGCTGTTTTTT	CASSGLFTGELFF
TRBD1	NA	TRBJ1-5	TRBV10-3	14	TGTGCCATCAGTAACGGACAGGGGGTTCAGCCCCAGCATTTT	CAISNGQGVQPQHF
NA	NA	TRBJ1-1	TRBV2	11	TGTGCCAGCAGTGCCATCACTGAAGCTTTCTTT	CASSAITEAFF
TRBD1	NA	TRBJ1-2	TRBV18	13	TGTGCCAGCTCAGTGGACAGGAGCTATGGCTACACCTTC	CASSVDRSYGYTF
TRBD1	NA	TRBJ1-2	TRBV27	16	TGTGCCAGCAGTTTAACCTCGACAGGGGGGGTCTATGGCTACACCTTC	CASSLTSTGGVYGYTF
TRBD1	NA	TRBJ1-2	TRBV18	16	TGTGCCAGCTCGCTGGAATCGGGACAGGGGTTCCATGGCTACACCTTC	CASSLESGQGFHGYTF
TRBD1	once	TRBJ2-1	TRBV7-3	18	TGTGCCAGCAGCTTAGCTTTACCGGGACAGGGGGCTGTCAATGAGCAGTTCTTC	CASSLALPGQGAVNEQFF
TRBD1	few	TRBJ1-2	TRBV4-2	16	TGTGCCAGCAGCCAAGATGGGACAGGGTCGGGCTATGGCTACACCTTC	CASSQDGTGSGYGYTF